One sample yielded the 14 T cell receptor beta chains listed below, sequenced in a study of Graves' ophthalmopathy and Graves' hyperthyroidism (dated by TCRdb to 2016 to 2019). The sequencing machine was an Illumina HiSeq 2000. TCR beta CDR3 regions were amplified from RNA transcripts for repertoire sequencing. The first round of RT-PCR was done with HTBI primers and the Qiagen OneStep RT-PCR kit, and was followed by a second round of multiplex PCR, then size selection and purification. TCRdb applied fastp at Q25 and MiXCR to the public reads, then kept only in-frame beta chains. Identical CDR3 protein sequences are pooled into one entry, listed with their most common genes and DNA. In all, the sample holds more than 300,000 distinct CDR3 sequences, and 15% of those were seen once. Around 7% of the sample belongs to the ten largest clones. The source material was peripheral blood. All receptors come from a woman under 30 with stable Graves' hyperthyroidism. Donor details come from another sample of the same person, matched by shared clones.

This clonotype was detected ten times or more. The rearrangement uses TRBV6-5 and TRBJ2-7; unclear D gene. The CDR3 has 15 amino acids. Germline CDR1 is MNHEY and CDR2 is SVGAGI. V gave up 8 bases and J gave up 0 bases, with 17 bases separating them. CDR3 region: CASRSAVFSSYEQYF. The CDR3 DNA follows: TGTGCCAGCCGTTCGGCGGTCTTCAGCTCCTACGAGCAGTACTTC.

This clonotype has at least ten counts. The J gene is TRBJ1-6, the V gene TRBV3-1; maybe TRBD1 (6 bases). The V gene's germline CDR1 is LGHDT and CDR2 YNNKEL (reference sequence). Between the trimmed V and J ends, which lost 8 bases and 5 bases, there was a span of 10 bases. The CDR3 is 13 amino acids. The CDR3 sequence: CASQTGNNSPLHF. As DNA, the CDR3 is TGTGCCAGCCAGACAGGAAATAATTCACCCCTCCACTTT.

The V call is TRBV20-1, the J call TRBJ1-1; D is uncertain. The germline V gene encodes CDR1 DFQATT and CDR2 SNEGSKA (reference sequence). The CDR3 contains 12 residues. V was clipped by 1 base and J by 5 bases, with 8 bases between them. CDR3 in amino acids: CSARAQWTEAFF. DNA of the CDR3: TGCAGTGCTAGAGCACAGTGGACTGAAGCTTTCTTT.

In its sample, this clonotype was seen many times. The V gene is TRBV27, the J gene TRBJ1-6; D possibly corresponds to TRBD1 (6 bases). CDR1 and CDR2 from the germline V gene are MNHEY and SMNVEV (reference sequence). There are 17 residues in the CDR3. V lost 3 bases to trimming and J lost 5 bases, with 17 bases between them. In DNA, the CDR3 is TGTGCCAGCAGTTTCACACAGGGAGGGAGTGATAATTCACCCCTCCACTTT. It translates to CASSFTQGGSDNSPLHF.

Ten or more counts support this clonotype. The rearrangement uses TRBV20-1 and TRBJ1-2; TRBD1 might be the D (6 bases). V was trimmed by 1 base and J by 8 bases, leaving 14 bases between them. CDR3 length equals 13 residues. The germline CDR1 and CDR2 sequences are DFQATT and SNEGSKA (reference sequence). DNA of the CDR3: TGCAGTGCTAGAGGTGCAGGGGCCAGGGGCTACACCTTC. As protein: CSARGAGARGYTF.

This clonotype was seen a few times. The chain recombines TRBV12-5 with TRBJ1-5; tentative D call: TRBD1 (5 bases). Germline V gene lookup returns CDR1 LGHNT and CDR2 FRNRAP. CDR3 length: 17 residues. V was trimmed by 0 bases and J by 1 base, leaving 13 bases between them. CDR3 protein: CASGLVNGGVSNQPQHF. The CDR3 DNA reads TGTGCTAGTGGTTTGGTCAATGGGGGGGTCAGCAATCAGCCCCAGCATTTT.

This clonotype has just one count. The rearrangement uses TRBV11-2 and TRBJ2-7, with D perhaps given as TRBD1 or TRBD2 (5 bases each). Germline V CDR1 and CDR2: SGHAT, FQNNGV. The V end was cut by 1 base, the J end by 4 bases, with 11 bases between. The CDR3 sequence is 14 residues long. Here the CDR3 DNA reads TGTGCCAGCAGCTTAGTGGGCTGGGGGTACGAGCAGTACTTC. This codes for CASSLVGWGYEQYF.

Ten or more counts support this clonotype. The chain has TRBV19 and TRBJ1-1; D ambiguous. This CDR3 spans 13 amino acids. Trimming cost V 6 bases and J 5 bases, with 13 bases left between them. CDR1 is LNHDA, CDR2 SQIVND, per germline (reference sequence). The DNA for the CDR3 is TGTGCCAGTAGACCTCCGGCAACAACTGAAGCTTTCTTT. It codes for CASRPPATTEAFF.

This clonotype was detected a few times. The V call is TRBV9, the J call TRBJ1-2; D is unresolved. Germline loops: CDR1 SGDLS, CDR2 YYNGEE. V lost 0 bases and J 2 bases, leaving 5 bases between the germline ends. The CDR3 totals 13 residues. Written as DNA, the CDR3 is TGTGCCAGCAGCGTAGTTGGGAACTATGGCTACACCTTC. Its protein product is CASSVVGNYGYTF. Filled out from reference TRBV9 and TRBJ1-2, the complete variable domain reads DSGVTQTPKHLITATGQRVTLRCSPRSGDLSVYWYQQSLDQGLQFLIQYYNGEERAKGNILERFSAQQFPDLHSELNLSSLELGDSALYFCASSVVGNYGYTFGSGTRLTVV.

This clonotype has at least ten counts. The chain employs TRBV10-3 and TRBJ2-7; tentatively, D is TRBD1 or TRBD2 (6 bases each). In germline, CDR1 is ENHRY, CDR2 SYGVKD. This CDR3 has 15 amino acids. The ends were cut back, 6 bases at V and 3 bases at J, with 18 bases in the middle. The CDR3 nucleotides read TGTGCCATCAGGCCCGGAGGGGGGTGGGACTACGAGCAGTACTTC. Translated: CAIRPGGGWDYEQYF.

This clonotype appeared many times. This CDR3 reads CASSYSSDTVYTF. Written as DNA, the CDR3 is TGTGCCAGCAGTTACTCCTCCGACACGGTCTACACCTTC. The gene calls are TRBV6-5 and TRBJ1-2; the D is unclear. Germline V gene lookup returns CDR1 MNHEY and CDR2 SVGAGI. This CDR3 has 13 amino acids. Trimming pared 0 bases from V and 10 bases from J, leaving 12 bases between.

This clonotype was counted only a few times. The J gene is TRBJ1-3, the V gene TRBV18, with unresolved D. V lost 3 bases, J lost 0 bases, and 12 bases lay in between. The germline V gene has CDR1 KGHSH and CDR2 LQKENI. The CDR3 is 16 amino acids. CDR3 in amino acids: CASSPKDSSSGNTIYF. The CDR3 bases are TGTGCCAGCTCACCGAAAGACTCCAGCTCTGGAAACACCATATATTTT.

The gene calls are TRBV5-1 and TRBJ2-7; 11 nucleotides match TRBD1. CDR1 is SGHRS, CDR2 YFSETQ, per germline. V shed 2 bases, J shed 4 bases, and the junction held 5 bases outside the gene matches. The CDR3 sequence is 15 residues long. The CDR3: CASSLGQGAIYEQYF. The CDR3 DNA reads TGCGCCAGCAGCTTAGGACAGGGGGCAATATACGAGCAGTACTTC.

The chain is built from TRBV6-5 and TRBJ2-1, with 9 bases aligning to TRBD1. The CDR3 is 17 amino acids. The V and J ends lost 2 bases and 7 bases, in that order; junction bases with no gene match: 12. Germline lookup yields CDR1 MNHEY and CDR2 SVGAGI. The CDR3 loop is CASSYEGWGQGVNEQFF. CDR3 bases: TGTGCCAGCAGTTACGAAGGCTGGGGACAGGGTGTTAATGAGCAGTTCTTC.